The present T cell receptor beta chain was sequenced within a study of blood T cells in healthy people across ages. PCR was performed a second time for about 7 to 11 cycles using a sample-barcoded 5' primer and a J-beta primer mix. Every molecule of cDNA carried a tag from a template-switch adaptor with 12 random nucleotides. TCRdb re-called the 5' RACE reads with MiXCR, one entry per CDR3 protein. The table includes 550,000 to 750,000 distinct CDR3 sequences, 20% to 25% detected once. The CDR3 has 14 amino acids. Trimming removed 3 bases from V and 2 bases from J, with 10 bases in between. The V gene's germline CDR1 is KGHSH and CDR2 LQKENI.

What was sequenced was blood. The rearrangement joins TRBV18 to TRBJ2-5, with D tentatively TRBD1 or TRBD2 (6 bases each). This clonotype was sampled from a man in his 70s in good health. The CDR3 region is CASSPEGEQETQYF. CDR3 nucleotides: TGTGCCAGCTCACCGGAGGGGGAACAAGAGACCCAGTACTTC. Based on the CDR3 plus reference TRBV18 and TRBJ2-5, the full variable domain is NAGVMQNPRHLVRRRGQEARLRCSPMKGHSHVYWYRQLPEEGLKFMVYLQKENIIDESGMPKERFSAEFPKEGPSILRIQQVVRGDSAAYFCASSPEGEQETQYFGPGTRLLVL.